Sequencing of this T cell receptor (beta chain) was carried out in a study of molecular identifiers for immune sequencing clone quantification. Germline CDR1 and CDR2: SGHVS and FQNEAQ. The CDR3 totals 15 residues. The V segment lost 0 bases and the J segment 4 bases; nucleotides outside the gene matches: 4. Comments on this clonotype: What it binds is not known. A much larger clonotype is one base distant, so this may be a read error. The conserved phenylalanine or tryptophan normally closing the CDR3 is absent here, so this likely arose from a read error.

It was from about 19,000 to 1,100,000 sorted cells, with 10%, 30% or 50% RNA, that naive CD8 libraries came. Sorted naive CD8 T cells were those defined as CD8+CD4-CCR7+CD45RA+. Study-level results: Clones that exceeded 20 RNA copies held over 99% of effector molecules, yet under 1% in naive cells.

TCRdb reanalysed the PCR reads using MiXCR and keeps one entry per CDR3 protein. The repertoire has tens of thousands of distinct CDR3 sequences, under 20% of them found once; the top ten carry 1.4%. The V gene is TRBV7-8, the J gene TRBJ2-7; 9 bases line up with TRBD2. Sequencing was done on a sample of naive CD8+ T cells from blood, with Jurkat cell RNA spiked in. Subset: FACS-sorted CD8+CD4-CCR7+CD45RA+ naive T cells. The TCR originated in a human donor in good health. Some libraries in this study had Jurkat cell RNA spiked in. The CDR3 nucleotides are TGTGCCAGCAGCTTAGCGGTAGCGGGAGTTTACGAGCAGTACCTC. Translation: CASSLAVAGVYEQYL.